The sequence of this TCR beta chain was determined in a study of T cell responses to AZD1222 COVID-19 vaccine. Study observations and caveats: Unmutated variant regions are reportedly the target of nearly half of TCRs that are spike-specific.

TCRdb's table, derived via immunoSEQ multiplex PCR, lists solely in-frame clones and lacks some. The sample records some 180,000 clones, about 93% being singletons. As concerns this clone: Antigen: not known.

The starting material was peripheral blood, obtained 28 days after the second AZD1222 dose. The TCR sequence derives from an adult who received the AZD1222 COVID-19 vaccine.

The CDR3 reads CASSPGTGVQETQYF. The CDR3 nucleotides read TGCGCCAGCAGCCCGGGGACAGGGGTACAAGAGACCCAGTACTTC. The chain recombines TRBV5-1 with TRBJ2-5; 10 bases match TRBD1. Germline values: CDR1 SGHRS, CDR2 YFSETQ. V dropped 4 bases and J dropped 2; count of bases not matched to a gene: 5. The CDR3 consists of 15 residues.